One and the same sample provided the 23 T cell receptor beta chains below, sequenced in a study of cytotoxic CD8 clonotypes in ibrutinib-treated CLL. The repertoire was sequenced with immunoSEQ multiplex PCR; TCRdb's copy has only in-frame clones and lacks some. Found here are 200,000 to 250,000 clones, roughly 73% of them singletons; the top ten hold about 10%. The sequenced sample was PBMCs, obtained after 12 months of ibrutinib treatment. The receptor source for this set is a human donor with chronic lymphocytic leukemia.

J is TRBJ2-1 and V is TRBV6-4; a possible D gene is TRBD1 (6 bases). The CDR3 covers 14 residues. The V end was cut by 5 bases, the J end by 5 bases, with 13 bases between. Germline CDR1 reads MRHNA; CDR2 reads SNTAGT. CDR3 coding DNA: TGTGCCAGCAGTTACAGGGCCACCGACAATGAGCAGTTCTTC. Translation gives CASSYRATDNEQFF.

This clone was seen a single time. The chain couples TRBV6-6 to TRBJ2-1, with 8 positions matching TRBD2. The length of the CDR3 is 15 residues. V dropped 0 bases and J dropped 9; count of bases not matched to a gene: 7. CDR1 and CDR2 from the germline V gene are MNHNY and SVGAGI (reference sequence). In nucleotides, the CDR3 is TGTGCCAGCAGTTACTCCATGGGACTAGGGGTTGAGCAGTTCTTC. It codes for CASSYSMGLGVEQFF.

This chain connects TRBV10-2 to TRBJ2-2; a possible D gene is TRBD1 (6 bases). The CDR3 consists of 13 residues. V was trimmed by 4 bases and J by 5 bases, leaving 8 bases between them. CDR1 and CDR2 from the germline V gene are WSHSY and SAAADI. The DNA for the CDR3 is TGCGCCAGCAGTGCCGGGACAACCGGGGAGCTGTTTTTT. This codes for CASSAGTTGELFF.

In this sample, this clone turned up a few times. The V and J genes are TRBV29-1 and TRBJ2-5; 10 bases are a match to TRBD1. Trimming took 8 bases from V and 5 from J; bases not matched to a gene: 5. CDR1 is SQVTM, CDR2 ANQGSEA, per germline. The CDR3 has 12 residues. CDR3 nucleotides: TGCAGCATCGACAGGGGGCGGGAGACCCAGTACTTC. This sequence encodes CSIDRGRETQYF.

CDR3 sequence reads: CSVEDPTGGTYTIYF. As DNA, the CDR3 is TGCAGCGTTGAAGATCCCACAGGGGGCACGTACACCATATATTTT. The gene calls are TRBV29-1 and TRBJ1-3; 9 bases line up with TRBD1. The trim removed 0 bases at V and 8 bases at J, leaving 8 bases unmatched. Per the germline V gene, CDR1 is SQVTM and CDR2 is ANQGSEA. The CDR3 is 15 residues long.

Comment on this clone: It may be a read error: a sequence one base away is much more abundant. This chain joins TRBV7-9 and TRBJ2-7; D is unclear. Trimming stripped 5 bases from V and 3 bases from J, with 8 bases between. Germline values: CDR1 SEHNR, CDR2 FQNEAQ (reference sequence). This CDR3 comprises 12 residues. The CDR3 nucleotides are TGTGCCAGCAGCCCTGCGGACTACGAGCAGTACTTC. Its protein is CASSPADYEQYF. The full variable domain, completed using reference TRBV7-9 and TRBJ2-7, is DTGVSQNPRHKITKRGQNVTFRCDPISEHNRLYWYRQTLGQGPEFLTYFQNEAQLEKSRLLSDRFSAERPKGSFSTLEIQRTEQGDSAMYLCASSPADYEQYFGPGTRLTVT.

This clone turned up a few times. CDR3 nucleotide sequence: TGTGCCAGCAGCTTAGCGTTGAGGAGGGGTGCCTACGAGCAGTACTTC. Encoded protein: CASSLALRRGAYEQYF. The rearrangement uses TRBV7-9 and TRBJ2-7, with a weak D call TRBD2 (6 bases). The germline V and J ends were trimmed by 0 bases and 2 bases, with 14 bases remaining between them. Germline V gene lookup returns CDR1 SEHNR and CDR2 FQNEAQ (reference sequence). The CDR3 runs 16 residues.

This clone showed up many times. CDR3 in amino acids: CASSLAAADYNEQFF. The CDR3 DNA follows: TGTGCCAGCAGTTTGGCAGCGGCCGATTACAATGAGCAGTTCTTC. This chain joins TRBV6-1 and TRBJ2-1; D is perhaps TRBD2 (5 bases). The CDR3 totals 15 residues. Germline V lookup: CDR1 MNHNS, CDR2 SASEGT. Trimming took 5 bases from V and 4 from J, leaving 15 bases between them.

The sample holds a few counts of this clone. The chain joins TRBV5-1 to TRBJ2-7, with 11 bases matching TRBD1. Germline V CDR1 and CDR2: SGHRS, YFSETQ. V dropped 6 bases and J dropped 5; count of bases not matched to a gene: 10. The length of the CDR3 is 15 residues. In nucleotides, the CDR3 is TGCGCCAGCACCCCCGGACAGGGGGCGTTCAACGAGCAGTACTTC. As protein: CASTPGQGAFNEQYF.

The chain is built from TRBV7-3 and TRBJ2-3; D possibly matches TRBD1 or TRBD2 (5 bases each). Germline CDR1 reads SGHTA; CDR2 reads FQGTGA. Trimming stripped 4 bases from V and 8 bases from J, with 10 bases between. CDR3 length: 12 residues. CDR3 sequence: CASSSGPGTQYF. The CDR3 nucleotides are TGTGCCAGCAGCTCGGGGCCTGGTACGCAGTATTTT. Full variable domain (outside the CDR3, taken from reference TRBV7-3 and TRBJ2-3): GAGVSQTPSNKVTEKGKYVELRCDPISGHTALYWYRQSLGQGPEFLIYFQGTGAADDSGLPNDRFFAVRPEGSVSTLKIQRTERGDSAVYLCASSSGPGTQYFGPGTRLTVL.

The gene calls are TRBV5-8 and TRBJ2-4, with D maybe TRBD1 (5 bases). Germline CDR1 reads SGHTS; CDR2 reads YDEGEE. V was clipped by 1 base and J by 1 base, with 9 bases between them. This CDR3 region has 15 residues. CDR3 residues: CASSLQGTAKNIQYF. DNA of the CDR3: TGTGCCAGCAGCTTGCAGGGTACGGCCAAAAACATTCAGTACTTC.

The sample holds a few counts of this clone. The rearrangement joins TRBV7-9 to TRBJ1-2; D is unresolved. Per germline, CDR1 SEHNR and CDR2 FQNEAQ (reference sequence). Trimming took off 3 bases at V and 7 bases at J, with 12 bases between the two ends. This CDR3 is 13 amino acids long. In DNA, the CDR3 is TGTGCCAGCAGCTTGGATATGGGATCTGGCTACACCTTC. Amino acids: CASSLDMGSGYTF.

Points on this clone: A much larger clone differs by one base, so this may be a read error. This rearrangement joins TRBV30 to TRBJ1-4; D might be TRBD1 (6 bases). CDR3 size: 14 residues. Germline CDR1 and CDR2: GTSNPN and SVGIG (reference sequence). This CDR3 is CSWREGGDVEKLFF. The DNA for the CDR3 is TGTTCCTGGAGGGAAGGGGGTGACGTGGAAAAACTGTTTTTT.

The genes are TRBV5-1 and TRBJ1-5, with 9 positions matching TRBD1. Looked up from germline, CDR1 is SGHRS and CDR2 is YFSETQ. After removal of 4 bases from V and 0 bases from J, the junction contained 2 bases not matched to a gene. This CDR3 spans 15 amino acids. Here the CDR3 DNA reads TGCGCCAGCAGCAGGACAGGGGATAGCAATCAGCCCCAGCATTTT. Translating it yields CASSRTGDSNQPQHF.

J is TRBJ2-1 and V is TRBV25-1; D unresolved. V lost 1 base and J 7 bases, leaving 8 bases between the germline ends. The CDR3 covers 13 residues. The germline V gene encodes CDR1 MGHDK and CDR2 SYGVNS. The CDR3 sequence: CASSELVGNEQFF. DNA for the CDR3: TGTGCCAGCAGTGAATTGGTTGGTAATGAGCAGTTCTTC.

In DNA form, the CDR3 reads TGTGCCAGCAGCTTGCCGGGCCATCCCTACGAGCAGTACTTC. Translation: CASSLPGHPYEQYF. The rearrangement links TRBV7-9 to TRBJ2-7; D is uncertain. Germline V lookup: CDR1 SEHNR, CDR2 FQNEAQ (reference sequence). V dropped 3 bases and J dropped 2 bases, with 11 bases sitting between them. The CDR3 is 14 residues long.

This chain joins TRBV5-4 and TRBJ1-1, with D uncertain. Germline V gene lookup returns CDR1 SGHNT and CDR2 YYREEE (reference sequence). The CDR3 spans 12 residues. Trimming removed 4 bases at V and 0 bases at J, with 4 bases between. CDR3 region: CASSVMNTEAFF. The CDR3 DNA is TGTGCCAGCAGCGTGATGAACACTGAAGCTTTCTTT.

J is TRBJ1-2 and V is TRBV2; 8 bases map to TRBD1. Germline CDR1 and CDR2: SNHLY and FYNNEI. CDR3 length: 13 amino acids. The J segment lost 4 bases and the V segment lost 9 bases, leaving 7 bases of the junction unmatched. The CDR3 nucleotides are TGTGCCAGTTCACAGGGGGGACTCTATGGCTACACCTTC. It encodes CASSQGGLYGYTF.

The sample holds a few counts of this clone. The sample contains more than one DNA sequence encoding this CDR3. The rearrangement links TRBV29-1 to TRBJ1-4; D is undetermined. Germline V gene sequence: CDR1 SQVTM, CDR2 ANQGSEA. V was shortened by 6 bases and J by 8 bases, with 13 bases between the two germline ends. The length of the CDR3 is 12 residues. For the CDR3, the DNA is TGCAGCGTCGGAAAGGGCGGCGAAAAACTGTTTTTT. This codes for CSVGKGGEKLFF.

This clone showed up just once. The J gene is TRBJ2-6, the V gene TRBV27; 9 bases fit TRBD1. The V segment lost 5 bases and the J segment 2 bases; nucleotides outside the gene matches: 4. In germline, CDR1 is MNHEY, CDR2 SMNVEV (reference sequence). The CDR3 covers 16 residues. The DNA for the CDR3 is TGTGCCAGCAGTAGAGGGACAGGGACTGGGGCCAACGTCCTGACTTTC. This sequence encodes CASSRGTGTGANVLTF.

The V and J genes are TRBV27 and TRBJ2-7; D perhaps matches TRBD2 (5 bases). The CDR3 extends over 14 amino acids. Germline values: CDR1 MNHEY, CDR2 SMNVEV (reference sequence). Trimming removed 5 bases from V and 4 bases from J, with 15 bases in between. The CDR3 coding sequence is TGTGCCAGCAGTGGTTACGGGAACGGGTACGAGCAGTACTTC. This sequence encodes CASSGYGNGYEQYF.

The gene calls are TRBV14 and TRBJ2-2, with no clear D. Germline CDR1 is SGHDN and CDR2 is FVKESK. This CDR3 region has 13 residues. The ends were cut back, 4 bases at V and 4 bases at J, with 7 bases in the middle. CDR3 nucleotide sequence: TGTGCCAGCAGCCCCCGAAGCACCGGGGAGCTGTTTTTT. As protein: CASSPRSTGELFF.

This clone was observed a few times. This chain joins TRBV4-1 and TRBJ1-1; D is perhaps TRBD1 (5 bases). Looked up from germline, CDR1 is MGHRA and CDR2 is YSYEKL. CDR3 size: 15 residues. V lost 2 bases and J 7 bases, leaving 17 bases between the germline ends. CDR3 coding DNA: TGCGCCAGCAGCCAATCACCGGGGACCACCGATGAAGCTTTCTTT. It yields the protein CASSQSPGTTDEAFF.